The 2 T cell receptor beta chains given below trace back to one sample, sequenced in a study of vaccination and CD4 T cells after COVID-19. The Oncomine TCR Beta short-read assay was what sequenced the DNA obtained from cultured CD4+ T cells. TCRdb re-analysed the PCR reads in MiXCR, keeping a single row per CDR3 protein. In the table there are 8,000 to 11,000 distinct CDR3 sequences, approximately 59% of which are singletons. Treatment: approximately nine-day PBMC culture with coronavirus spike peptide pools or control peptides (ViraFEST assay). No antigen is known for these receptors. The sequencing sample was made of CD4+ T cells from blood, cultured in vitro. These receptors were taken from a human donor who had recovered from COVID-19.

The CDR3 loop is CASSLQGYGYTF. In nucleotides, the CDR3 is TGTGCCAGCAGTCTTCAGGGGTATGGCTACACCTTC. The chain employs TRBV27 and TRBJ1-2; D perhaps matches TRBD1 (6 bases). The CDR3 has 12 residues. Germline V lookup: CDR1 MNHEY, CDR2 SMNVEV (reference sequence). V lost 5 bases to trimming and J lost 5 bases, with 9 bases between them.

This clonotype showed up just once. The V and J genes are TRBV6-5 and TRBJ2-7, with D tentatively TRBD1 (6 bases). Trimming shortened V by 0 bases and J by 4 bases, and 13 bases separated the two germline ends. This CDR3 has 15 amino acids. Germline-derived CDR1 and CDR2 are MNHEY and SVGAGI. This CDR3 reads CASSYSGTTTYEQYF. The DNA for the CDR3 is TGTGCCAGCAGTTACTCTGGGACAACAACTTACGAGCAGTACTTC.